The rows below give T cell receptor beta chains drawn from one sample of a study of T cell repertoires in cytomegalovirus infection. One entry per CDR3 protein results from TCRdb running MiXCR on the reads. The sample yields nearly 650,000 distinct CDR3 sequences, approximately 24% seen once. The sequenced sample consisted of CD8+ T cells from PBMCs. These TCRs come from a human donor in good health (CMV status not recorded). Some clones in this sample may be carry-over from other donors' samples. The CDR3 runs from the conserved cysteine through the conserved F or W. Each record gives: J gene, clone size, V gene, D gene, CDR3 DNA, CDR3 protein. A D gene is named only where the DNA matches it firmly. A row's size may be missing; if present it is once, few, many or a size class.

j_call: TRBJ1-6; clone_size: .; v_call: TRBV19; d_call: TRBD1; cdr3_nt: TGTGCCAGTAGTATAAGCCCGACAGGGGGTGACTCGTTAGATTCACCCCTCCACTTT; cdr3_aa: CASSISPTGGDSLDSPLHF
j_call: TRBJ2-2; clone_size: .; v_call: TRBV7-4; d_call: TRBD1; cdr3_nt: TGTGCCAGCAGTCCCGGGACAGGGGAAAAATTGAGGGAGCTGTTTTTT; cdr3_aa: CASSPGTGEKLRELFF
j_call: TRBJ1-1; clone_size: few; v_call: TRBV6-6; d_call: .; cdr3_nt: TGTGCCAGCAGTCCGCGGGACCTCTTGAACACTGAAGCTTTCTTT; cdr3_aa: CASSPRDLLNTEAFF
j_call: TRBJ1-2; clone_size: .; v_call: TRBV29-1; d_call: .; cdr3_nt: TGCAGCGTTTCTTTGAGGAGGGGACCGAACTATGGCTACACCTTC; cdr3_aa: CSVSLRRGPNYGYTF
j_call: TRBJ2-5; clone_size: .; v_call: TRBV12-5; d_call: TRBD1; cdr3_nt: TGTGCTAGTGGCCTTCTCCGGGACAGCCAAGAGACCCAGTACTTC; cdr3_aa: CASGLLRDSQETQYF
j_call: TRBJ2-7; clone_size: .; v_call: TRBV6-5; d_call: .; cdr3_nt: TGTGCCACTACGGGACGGACCTACGAGCAGCACTTC; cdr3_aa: CATTGRTYEQHF
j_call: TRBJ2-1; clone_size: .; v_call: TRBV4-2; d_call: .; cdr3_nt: TGTGCCAGCAGCCAAGGAGGTACCTCGAGCTCCTACAATGAGCAGTTCTTC; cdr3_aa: CASSQGGTSSSYNEQFF
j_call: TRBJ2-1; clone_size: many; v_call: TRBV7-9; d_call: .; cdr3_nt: TGTGCCAGCAGCCATCTCGGGGAGTCCAATGAGCAGTTCTTC; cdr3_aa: CASSHLGESNEQFF
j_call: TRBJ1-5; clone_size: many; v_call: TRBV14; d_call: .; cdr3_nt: TGTGCCAGCAGCCAAGCGGGTTACCAGCCCCAGCATTTT; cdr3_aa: CASSQAGYQPQHF
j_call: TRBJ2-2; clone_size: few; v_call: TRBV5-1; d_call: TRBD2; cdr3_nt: TGCGCCAGCTCCCCAGCGGGGGACGCGGCCGGGGAGCTGTTTTTT; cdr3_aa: CASSPAGDAAGELFF
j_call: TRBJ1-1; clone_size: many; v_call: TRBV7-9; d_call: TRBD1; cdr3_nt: TGTGCCAGCAGCTACCCGACAGGGAGGGGGCCTGAAGCTTTCTTT; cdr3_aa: CASSYPTGRGPEAFF
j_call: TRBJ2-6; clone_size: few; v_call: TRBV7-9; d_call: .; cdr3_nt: TGTGCCAGCAGCTTTGTTTGGCGGGATGGGGCCAACGTCCTGACTTTC; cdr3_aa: CASSFVWRDGANVLTF
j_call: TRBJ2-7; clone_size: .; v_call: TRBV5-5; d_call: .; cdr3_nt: TGTGCCAGCAGCCCCTCACCCACCTACGAGCAGTACTTC; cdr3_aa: CASSPSPTYEQYF
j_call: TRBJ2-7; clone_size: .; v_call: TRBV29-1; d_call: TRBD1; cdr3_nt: TGCAGCGTTGAGACAGGGTCCTACGAGCAGTACTTC; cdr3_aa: CSVETGSYEQYF
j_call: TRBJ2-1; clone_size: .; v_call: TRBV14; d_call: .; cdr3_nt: TGTGCCAGCAGCCAAGTACGGGGTCCTCTAGTGAATGAGCAGTTCTTC; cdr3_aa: CASSQVRGPLVNEQFF
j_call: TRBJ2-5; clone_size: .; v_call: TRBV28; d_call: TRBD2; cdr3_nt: TGTGCCGCTCGGACTAGCGGGGAAGAGACCCAGTACTTC; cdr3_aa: CAARTSGEETQYF
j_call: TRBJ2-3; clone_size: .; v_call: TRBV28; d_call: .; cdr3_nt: TGTGCCAGCTCCCCGGGACCGCCGTTCAGCACAGATACGCAGTATTTT; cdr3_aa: CASSPGPPFSTDTQYF
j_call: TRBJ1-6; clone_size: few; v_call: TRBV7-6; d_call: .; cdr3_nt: TGTGCCAGCAGCGACCCAAAGGAAAATTCACCCCTCCACTTT; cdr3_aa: CASSDPKENSPLHF
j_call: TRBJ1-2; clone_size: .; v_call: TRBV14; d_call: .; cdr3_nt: TGTGCCAGCAGCCATGCCGGACAGGGCTACACCTTC; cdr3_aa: CASSHAGQGYTF
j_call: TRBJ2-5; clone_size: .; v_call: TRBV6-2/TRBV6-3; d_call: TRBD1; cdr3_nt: TGTGCCAGCACCCCTGGTGAATACAGGGGAGAGACCCAGTACTTC; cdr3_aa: CASTPGEYRGETQYF
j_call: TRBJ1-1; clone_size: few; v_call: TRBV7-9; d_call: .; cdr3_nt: TGTGCCAGCAGCTGGGGGTTACAAGGGAACACTGAAGCTTTCTTT; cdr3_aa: CASSWGLQGNTEAFF